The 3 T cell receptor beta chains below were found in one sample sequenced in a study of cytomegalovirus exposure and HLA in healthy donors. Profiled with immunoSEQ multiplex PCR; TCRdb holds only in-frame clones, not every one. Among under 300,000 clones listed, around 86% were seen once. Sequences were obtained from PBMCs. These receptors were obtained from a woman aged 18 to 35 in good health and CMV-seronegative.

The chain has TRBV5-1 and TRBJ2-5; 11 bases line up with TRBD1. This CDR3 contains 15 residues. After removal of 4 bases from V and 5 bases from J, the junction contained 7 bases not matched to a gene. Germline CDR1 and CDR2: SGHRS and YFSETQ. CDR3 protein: CASSLRTGGTETQYF. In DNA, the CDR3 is TGCGCCAGCAGCCTTAGGACAGGGGGCACGGAGACCCAGTACTTC.

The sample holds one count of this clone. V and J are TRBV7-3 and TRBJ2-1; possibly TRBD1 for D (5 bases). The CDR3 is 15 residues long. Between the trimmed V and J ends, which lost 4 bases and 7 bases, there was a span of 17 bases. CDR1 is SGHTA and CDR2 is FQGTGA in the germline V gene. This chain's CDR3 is CASSSQPSKGNEQFF. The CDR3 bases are TGTGCCAGCAGCTCCCAGCCCTCCAAGGGGAATGAGCAGTTCTTC.

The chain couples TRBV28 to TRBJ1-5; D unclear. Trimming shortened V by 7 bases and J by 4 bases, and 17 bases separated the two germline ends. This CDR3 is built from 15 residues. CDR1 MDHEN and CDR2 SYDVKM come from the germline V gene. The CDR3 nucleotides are TGTGCCAGCAATCCCCCCTCCCTCCCGAATCAGCCCCAGCATTTT. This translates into CASNPPSLPNQPQHF.